This is a list of T cell receptor beta chains from one sample in a study of shared clonotypes between healthy human individuals. Sequenced by immunoSEQ multiplex PCR; TCRdb stores in-frame clones only, minus some. The repertoire includes approximately 710,000 clones, about 92% of them detected once, and 34% sits in the top ten. The sample consisted of memory CD8+ T cells from PBMCs. These receptors came from a man between 18 and 35 years old in good health. Some clones in this sample may be carry-over from other donors' samples. Both conserved end residues are trimmed from each CDR3. The order of the fields is J gene, CDR3 length, V gene, CDR3 protein.

J gene: TRBJ1-5
CDR3 length: 11
V gene: TRBV27
CDR3 protein: ASSPGVWQPQH

J gene: TRBJ2-7
CDR3 length: 12
V gene: TRBV7-9
CDR3 protein: ASSVTSEAYEQY

J gene: TRBJ1-5
CDR3 length: 13
V gene: TRBV4-3
CDR3 protein: ASSQDSGINQPQH

J gene: TRBJ2-7
CDR3 length: 15
V gene: TRBV28
CDR3 protein: ASSFQTGQGSSYEQY

J gene: TRBJ2-4
CDR3 length: 13
V gene: TRBV28
CDR3 protein: ASSLPIMGKNIQY

J gene: TRBJ2-1
CDR3 length: 17
V gene: TRBV7-8
CDR3 protein: ASSTSYALVTPSYNEQF

J gene: TRBJ2-7
CDR3 length: 12
V gene: TRBV14
CDR3 protein: ASSLHGTVWEQY

J gene: TRBJ2-7
CDR3 length: 13
V gene: TRBV4-2
CDR3 protein: ASSQVGSGSYEQY

J gene: TRBJ2-2
CDR3 length: 18
V gene: TRBV5-4
CDR3 protein: ASSLPRDRGLGVNTGELF

J gene: TRBJ1-1
CDR3 length: 11
V gene: TRBV30
CDR3 protein: AWSAGRGIEAF

J gene: TRBJ2-1
CDR3 length: 15
V gene: TRBV11-2
CDR3 protein: ASSSPGVAGWGNEQF

J gene: TRBJ2-2
CDR3 length: 14
V gene: TRBV9
CDR3 protein: ASSLPGTGGTGELF

J gene: TRBJ1-5
CDR3 length: 11
V gene: TRBV14
CDR3 protein: ASSQVGNQPQH

J gene: .
CDR3 length: 10
V gene: TRBV28
CDR3 protein: ASSPRAAEQY

J gene: TRBJ2-1
CDR3 length: 11
V gene: TRBV29-1
CDR3 protein: SVPGRLDNEQF

J gene: TRBJ2-7
CDR3 length: 13
V gene: TRBV27
CDR3 protein: ASSRLAGGPHEQY

J gene: TRBJ2-7
CDR3 length: 13
V gene: TRBV28
CDR3 protein: ASWEGDTADHEQY

J gene: TRBJ2-2
CDR3 length: 14
V gene: TRBV6-6
CDR3 protein: ASSYLAGLVTGELF

J gene: TRBJ2-1
CDR3 length: 11
V gene: TRBV4-3
CDR3 protein: ASSQDWGHEQF

J gene: TRBJ1-1
CDR3 length: 12
V gene: TRBV11-3
CDR3 protein: ASSPGHPSTEAF

J gene: TRBJ1-4
CDR3 length: 13
V gene: TRBV2
CDR3 protein: ASSEEGRVNEKLF

J gene: TRBJ2-3
CDR3 length: 12
V gene: TRBV9
CDR3 protein: ASSLEGRTDTQY

J gene: TRBJ2-2
CDR3 length: 14
V gene: TRBV6-1
CDR3 protein: ASSEFGTANTGELF

J gene: TRBJ1-4
CDR3 length: 13
V gene: TRBV19
CDR3 protein: ASASRDSGGEKLF

J gene: TRBJ2-1
CDR3 length: 12
V gene: TRBV10-2
CDR3 protein: ASSMARRANEQF

J gene: TRBJ1-2
CDR3 length: 14
V gene: TRBV4-1
CDR3 protein: ASSPTGGVRTDAYT

J gene: TRBJ2-7
CDR3 length: 13
V gene: TRBV7-9
CDR3 protein: ASSLGLAGAYEQY

J gene: TRBJ2-7
CDR3 length: 12
V gene: TRBV11-2
CDR3 protein: ASSPPDTSYEQY

J gene: TRBJ1-2
CDR3 length: 12
V gene: TRBV9
CDR3 protein: ASSGGNRGSGYT

J gene: TRBJ2-2
CDR3 length: 9
V gene: TRBV7-2
CDR3 protein: ASRTVGELF

J gene: TRBJ2-2
CDR3 length: 12
V gene: TRBV28
CDR3 protein: ASSFIPNTGELF

J gene: TRBJ2-7
CDR3 length: 15
V gene: TRBV7-9
CDR3 protein: ASSLAPQTGLVYEQY

J gene: TRBJ1-6
CDR3 length: 11
V gene: TRBV28
CDR3 protein: ASSPIVNSPLH

J gene: TRBJ1-1
CDR3 length: 11
V gene: TRBV30
CDR3 protein: ASDRIWGTEAF

J gene: TRBJ1-2
CDR3 length: 15
V gene: TRBV5-1
CDR3 protein: ASSSLPPLLGNYGYT

J gene: TRBJ2-7
CDR3 length: 12
V gene: TRBV19
CDR3 protein: AVSPRTDQYEQY

J gene: TRBJ2-7
CDR3 length: 9
V gene: TRBV7-9
CDR3 protein: ASSRTLEQY

J gene: TRBJ2-1
CDR3 length: 14
V gene: TRBV11-2
CDR3 protein: ASSLGAGVWSGEQF

J gene: TRBJ2-5
CDR3 length: 14
V gene: TRBV9
CDR3 protein: ASSVDDGRAWETQY

J gene: TRBJ2-7
CDR3 length: 11
V gene: TRBV15
CDR3 protein: ATSIGVTYEQY

J gene: TRBJ1-2
CDR3 length: 11
V gene: TRBV28
CDR3 protein: ASSLGTGPGYT